This TCR beta chain originates from a study of cytomegalovirus exposure and HLA in healthy donors. Study background: Researchers previously reported finding 90 million to 130 million unique TCR beta sequences from about 170 million T cells.

Primers: 60 Vbeta forward and 13 Jbeta reverse. The repertoire was sequenced with immunoSEQ multiplex PCR; TCRdb's copy has only in-frame clones and lacks some. Of 140,000 to 150,000 clones listed, around 79% were seen once; the top ten hold 1.5% to 2%. The study, taken as a whole, reports: TCR beta sequences numbering more than 15,000 were associated with HLA alleles at 0.05 false discovery rate in a later analysis. Previous analysis showed most TCR beta V segments were productive about 87% or about 30% of the time. Available immune exposure information covered CMV serostatus only.

Points on this clone: The antigen is undetermined.

The material sequenced was PBMCs. This TCR derives from a woman aged 25 to 39 in good health and CMV-seronegative.

CDR3 sequence: CASSFRSSYNSPLHF. The CDR3 coding sequence is TGTGCCAGCAGTTTCCGGAGCTCCTATAATTCACCCCTCCACTTT. The V call is TRBV6-5, the J call TRBJ1-6, with D hard to call. This CDR3 has 15 amino acids. The V gene's germline CDR1 is MNHEY and CDR2 SVGAGI. V lost 4 bases and J lost 0, with 7 bases in between.